This paragraph reports one T cell receptor (beta chain). The repertoire was sequenced with immunoSEQ multiplex PCR; TCRdb's copy has only in-frame clones and lacks some. The repertoire consists of about 68,000 clones, with just under 95% occurring once and the leading ten covering roughly 4.5%. Trimming removed 1 base at V and 1 base at J, with 4 bases between. The CDR3 consists of 13 residues. The germline V gene has CDR1 PRHDT and CDR2 FYEKMQ (reference sequence). The genes are TRBV13 and TRBJ2-5, with D unresolved. The receptor was derived from a middle-aged man with rheumatoid arthritis. The sequenced sample consisted of PBMCs. The CDR3, as DNA: TGTGCCAGCAGCTTAGAAAGCCAAGAGACCCAGTACTTC. The encoded protein is CASSLESQETQYF.